Following are 32 T cell receptor beta chains from one sample sequenced in a study of CD8 T cells in Susac syndrome. After extraction with the RNeasy kit, roughly 0.5 to 1 ug of the RNA was reverse transcribed using random hexamers. MiXCR, applied by TCRdb to the immunoSEQ multiplex PCR reads, yields one record per CDR3 protein. The sample has more than 150,000 distinct CDR3 sequences; roughly 94% are singletons. Sample: CD8+ T cells from PBMCs. The origin of the receptors is a human donor with multiple sclerosis.

The V call is TRBV7-6, the J call TRBJ1-4; no clear D gene. The length of the CDR3 is 14 residues. Trimming removed 5 bases from V and 7 bases from J, with 14 bases in between. Per germline, CDR1 SGHVS and CDR2 FNYEAQ. The CDR3 bases are TGTGCCAGCAGCCGGACTCCTGGAGGTGAAAAACTGTTTTTT. Translation gives CASSRTPGGEKLFF.

The V call is TRBV27, the J call TRBJ1-1, with TRBD1 identical over 8 bases. V was clipped by 0 bases and J by 0 bases; unmatched bases: 3. The CDR3 extends over 16 amino acids. Germline lookup yields CDR1 MNHEY and CDR2 SMNVEV (reference sequence). CDR3 amino acids: CASSLSQGAMNTEAFF. In DNA form, the CDR3 reads TGTGCCAGCAGTTTATCGCAGGGGGCTATGAACACTGAAGCTTTCTTT.

CDR3 in amino acids: CASSYSQRGGPDTQYF. CDR3 coding DNA: TGTGCCAGCAGTTACAGTCAGCGGGGGGGCCCGGATACGCAGTATTTT. J is TRBJ2-3 and V is TRBV6-6; 10 bases align to TRBD2. CDR1 and CDR2 from the germline V gene are MNHNY and SVGAGI (reference sequence). The CDR3 is 16 residues long. With V trimmed by 2 bases and J by 6 bases, 8 bases remained unmatched.

This clonotype was detected once. V gene TRBV12-5 combines with J gene TRBJ2-5, with 8 positions matching TRBD1. Germline CDR1 LGHNT, CDR2 FRNRAP. Unmatched junction bases numbered 11, after V lost 7 bases and J lost 4 bases. There are 15 residues in the CDR3. This CDR3 is CASALEGTGGETQYF. CDR3 nucleotide sequence: TGTGCTAGTGCTCTAGAAGGGACAGGTGGAGAGACCCAGTACTTC.

About this clonotype: Germline is not matched at one junction end, which may reflect a read error. The V call is TRBV4-1, the J call TRBJ1-1; TRBD1 matches at 8 bases. Germline V gene data show CDR1 as MGHRA and CDR2 as YSYEKL. The CDR3 consists of 17 residues. For the CDR3, the DNA is TGTGCCAGCAGCCGATCGATAAGGACAGGGTTTCGCACTGAAGCTTTCTTT. Its protein product is CASSRSIRTGFRTEAFF.

This clonotype was observed a single time. This rearrangement joins TRBV5-4 to TRBJ2-7; the match to TRBD1 covers 8 bases. CDR1 and CDR2 (germline): SGHNT, YYREEE (reference sequence). Trimming took 2 bases from V and 0 from J; bases not matched to a gene: 4. This CDR3 is built from 15 residues. The CDR3 nucleotides read TGTGCCAGCAGCTTCAGACAGGGGAGCTCCTACGAGCAGTACTTC. Translation: CASSFRQGSSYEQYF.

For this clonotype: The DNA is omitted, as the CDR3 cannot be located on it reliably, and the CDR3 follows TCRdb's listing. The chain's CDR3 is CSAWGGGNTNEDF. This chain links TRBV20-1 with TRBJ2-7; the table's TRBD1 call for D was not verified on the DNA. The CDR3 spans 13 amino acids, including both terminal residues. Germline V gene lookup returns CDR1 DFQATT and CDR2 SNEGSKA (reference sequence).

J is TRBJ2-3 and V is TRBV7-2; no clear D gene. This CDR3 is 16 amino acids long. Per the germline V gene, CDR1 is SGHTA and CDR2 is FQGNSA. V was clipped by 5 bases and J by 0 bases, with 15 bases between them. This CDR3 reads CASSLNWPPSTDTQYF. CDR3 nucleotide sequence: TGTGCCAGCAGCCTAAACTGGCCTCCAAGCACAGATACGCAGTATTTT.

The V and J genes are TRBV2 and TRBJ2-3, with a tentative D call TRBD1 (5 bases). This CDR3 has 10 amino acids. CDR1 and CDR2 from the germline V gene are SNHLY and FYNNEI. Trimming took 7 bases from V and 6 from J, leaving 5 bases between them. The CDR3: CASKGDTQYF. For the CDR3, the DNA is TGTGCCAGCAAGGGGGATACGCAGTATTTT.

The chain joins TRBV28 to TRBJ1-2; D perhaps matches TRBD1 (6 bases). Germline V gives CDR1 MDHEN, CDR2 SYDVKM. The CDR3 has 13 residues. V was pared by 1 base and J by 7 bases, with 10 bases between. The CDR3 sequence is CASSLSGTLGYTF. The DNA for the CDR3 is TGTGCCAGCAGTTTATCCGGGACACTTGGCTACACCTTC.

The chain has TRBV20-1 and TRBJ2-7; the match to TRBD2 covers 12 bases. In germline, CDR1 is DFQATT, CDR2 SNEGSKA (reference sequence). After removal of 5 bases from V and 3 bases from J, the junction contained 8 bases not matched to a gene. The CDR3 sequence is 15 residues long. CDR3 nucleotides: TGCAGTGCTCAGGCCCCTAGCGGGGGGGACTACGAGCAGTACTTC. It yields the protein CSAQAPSGGDYEQYF.

Only one count was recorded for this clonotype. The gene calls are TRBV4-2 and TRBJ2-7, with D possibly matching TRBD1 (6 bases). Germline CDR1 reads LGHNA; CDR2 reads YNFKEQ. V shed 3 bases and J shed 0 bases, with 15 bases lying between them. The length of the CDR3 is 16 residues. CDR3 DNA sequence: TGTGCCAGCAGCCAGGGTACCGGGACACCCTCCTACGAGCAGTACTTC. Protein product: CASSQGTGTPSYEQYF.

The chain carries TRBV12-5 and TRBJ1-1, with D unresolved. CDR1 is LGHNT and CDR2 is FRNRAP in the germline V gene. Deletions cut 0 bases from V and 3 bases from J, with 8 bases between. The CDR3 is 14 residues long. DNA for the CDR3: TGTGCTAGTGGTTTGGTACCGCTTGACACTGAAGCTTTCTTT. As protein: CASGLVPLDTEAFF. Based on the CDR3 plus reference TRBV12-5 and TRBJ1-1, the full variable domain is DARVTQTPRHKVTEMGQEVTMRCQPILGHNTVFWYRQTMMQGLELLAYFRNRAPLDDSGMPKDRFSAEMPDATLATLKIQPSEPRDSAVYFCASGLVPLDTEAFFGQGTRLTVV.

This sequence joins TRBV20-1 and TRBJ2-7; D is uncertain. CDR3 length equals 12 residues. Trimming took 0 bases from V and 8 from J, leaving 11 bases between them. CDR1 DFQATT and CDR2 SNEGSKA come from the germline V gene (reference sequence). Written as DNA, the CDR3 is TGCAGTGCTAGAGATGTCCCGCCCAAGCAGTACTTC. Residues: CSARDVPPKQYF.

The genes are TRBV23-1 and TRBJ1-5; 9 bases map to TRBD1. TRBV23-1 is reported as an ORF; its role is uncertain. This CDR3 is built from 18 residues. The V and J ends lost 7 bases and 6 bases, in that order; junction bases with no gene match: 19. The CDR3 spells CASTSLWDRVVPFQPQHF. In DNA, the CDR3 is TGCGCCAGCACTTCACTATGGGACAGGGTCGTACCATTTCAGCCCCAGCATTTT.

The chain joins TRBV12-3 or TRBV12-4 to TRBJ1-6; 8 bases are shared with TRBD1. Trimming at V came to 3 bases and at J to 7 bases, leaving 2 bases not matched to a gene. This CDR3 has 14 amino acids. CDR3 coding DNA: TGTGCCAGCAGTTTGTACAGGGGGAATTCACCCCTCCACTTT. It yields the protein CASSLYRGNSPLHF.

V usage is TRBV20-1 and J usage is TRBJ2-5, with 10 bases aligning to TRBD2. CDR1 and CDR2 (germline): DFQATT, SNEGSKA (reference sequence). The ends lost 5 bases at V and 2 bases at J; junction bases unmatched: 5. CDR3 length: 14 residues. CDR3 in DNA: TGCAGTGCTTGCCTAGCGGGGGAGCAAGAGACCCAGTACTTC. Translating gives CSACLAGEQETQYF.

This clonotype was recorded once. This rearrangement joins TRBV12-3 or TRBV12-4 to TRBJ2-5, with D unresolved. The CDR3 totals 12 residues. The V and J ends lost 3 bases and 4 bases respectively, with 6 bases between them. This CDR3 reads CASSFWGETQYF. CDR3 in DNA: TGTGCCAGCAGTTTTTGGGGAGAGACCCAGTACTTC.

The gene calls are TRBV29-1 and TRBJ1-2, with D uncertain. Germline values: CDR1 SQVTM, CDR2 ANQGSEA. CDR3 length equals 13 residues. V dropped 4 bases and J dropped 2 bases, with 11 bases sitting between them. CDR3 protein: CSVGGEINYGYTF. The CDR3 DNA follows: TGCAGCGTTGGGGGTGAAATAAACTATGGCTACACCTTC.

This clonotype appeared a single time. The rearrangement joins TRBV7-9 to TRBJ2-7; TRBD2 matches 11 bases. V gave up 0 bases and J gave up 1 base; unmatched junction bases: 2. Germline CDR1 reads SEHNR; CDR2 reads FQNEAQ (reference sequence). This CDR3 spans 16 amino acids. DNA for the CDR3: TGTGCCAGCAGCTTAGCGCCTAGCGGGGGGTCCTACGAGCAGTACTTC. Its protein product is CASSLAPSGGSYEQYF.

CDR3 DNA sequence: TGTGCCAGCAGTTTCCAGGGGCGCCAAGAGACCCAGTACTTC. Translated, it gives CASSFQGRQETQYF. The rearrangement joins TRBV27 to TRBJ2-5; D perhaps matches TRBD1 (6 bases). Germline CDR1 is MNHEY and CDR2 is SMNVEV (reference sequence). The CDR3 consists of 14 residues. With 3 bases removed from V and 1 base from J, the gap between germline ends came to 9 bases.

The chain employs TRBV7-8 and TRBJ1-2; TRBD1 matches 8 bases. The CDR3 has 15 amino acids. V was pared by 5 bases and J by 8 bases, with 13 bases of the junction left unmatched. CDR1 is SGHVS, CDR2 FQNEAQ, per germline. The CDR3 region is CASSQGAAGGRGYTF. The CDR3 DNA sequence: TGTGCCAGCAGCCAAGGGGCCGCAGGGGGCCGGGGCTACACCTTC. The full variable domain, its missing parts supplied by reference TRBV7-8 and TRBJ1-2, is GAGVSQSPRYKVAKRGQDVALRCDPISGHVSLFWYQQALGQGPEFLTYFQNEAQLDKSGLPSDRFFAERPEGSVSTLKIQRTQQEDSAVYLCASSQGAAGGRGYTFGSGTRLTVV.

The chain has TRBV11-2 and TRBJ2-7; a possible D gene is TRBD1 (5 bases). The V end was cut by 3 bases, the J end by 2 bases, with 8 bases between. CDR3 length equals 13 residues. Germline lookup yields CDR1 SGHAT and CDR2 FQNNGV. The CDR3 loop reads CASSFDSAYEQYF. CDR3 coding DNA: TGTGCCAGCAGCTTCGACAGTGCCTACGAGCAGTACTTC.

V is TRBV3-1 and J is TRBJ1-1; D remains unclear. This CDR3 comprises 11 residues. The germline CDR1 and CDR2 sequences are LGHDT and YNNKEL (reference sequence). Between the trimmed V and J ends, which lost 5 bases and 11 bases, there was a span of 12 bases. CDR3 protein: CASSTPAGAFF. In DNA, the CDR3 is TGTGCCAGCAGCACCCCGGCAGGTGCTTTCTTT.

J is TRBJ2-7 and V is TRBV10-3; TRBD2 is a possible D gene (6 bases). The germline V gene has CDR1 ENHRY and CDR2 SYGVKD. Trimming took off 8 bases at V and 2 bases at J, with 13 bases between the two ends. The CDR3 has 13 residues. The CDR3 loop reads CAIPGLKPYEQYF. DNA for the CDR3: TGTGCCATCCCGGGACTGAAGCCCTACGAGCAGTACTTC.

The chain has TRBV7-9 and TRBJ1-4, with 8 positions matching TRBD1. Germline V gives CDR1 SEHNR, CDR2 FQNEAQ (reference sequence). The trim removed 3 bases at V and 5 bases at J, leaving 5 bases unmatched. The CDR3 has 15 residues. CDR3 loop: CASSLIRDRNEKLFF. The CDR3 DNA sequence: TGTGCCAGCAGCTTGATCCGGGACAGGAATGAAAAACTGTTTTTT.

CDR3 nucleotide sequence: TGCAGTGCTAGAAGGGCTGGGACAGAAACAAACTCCTACGAGCAGTACTTC. It specifies CSARRAGTETNSYEQYF. The gene calls are TRBV20-1 and TRBJ2-7; 7 bases fit TRBD1. The CDR3 is made up of 17 amino acids. Germline lookup yields CDR1 DFQATT and CDR2 SNEGSKA (reference sequence). V was pared by 2 bases and J by 0 bases, with 13 bases of the junction left unmatched.

The chain carries TRBV7-6 and TRBJ1-6; the D is unclear. The ends were cut back, 7 bases at V and 9 bases at J, with 13 bases in the middle. Germline V lookup: CDR1 SGHVS, CDR2 FNYEAQ. The CDR3 is 13 amino acids. CDR3 coding DNA: TGTGCCAGCAAGGAAGGAGTCGGTTCACCCCTCCACTTT. Amino acid sequence: CASKEGVGSPLHF.

This chain joins TRBV15 and TRBJ2-5, with D hard to call. Germline loops: CDR1 LNHNV, CDR2 YYDKDF (reference sequence). Trimming removed 3 bases at V and 2 bases at J, with 16 bases between. This CDR3 is 16 amino acids long. The CDR3 loop is CATSRYSVGGQETQYF. Here the CDR3 DNA reads TGTGCCACCAGCAGGTATTCAGTGGGCGGACAAGAGACCCAGTACTTC.

The chain links TRBV14 to TRBJ1-5; D uncertain. From germline, CDR1 is SGHDN and CDR2 FVKESK. Trimming pared 0 bases from V and 9 bases from J, leaving 6 bases between. The CDR3 sequence is 12 residues long. CDR3 loop: CASSQEGRPQHF. The CDR3, as DNA: TGTGCCAGCAGCCAAGAAGGGAGGCCCCAGCATTTT.

This sequence joins TRBV4-1 and TRBJ2-3; TRBD2 aligns across 12 bases. J gave up 6 bases and V 0 bases, and 7 bases lay outside the gene matches. The CDR3 is 17 residues long. In germline, CDR1 is MGHRA, CDR2 YSYEKL. The CDR3, as DNA: TGCGCCAGCAGCCAAGAACCTAGCGGGGGGGCAGGGGATACGCAGTATTTT. Translated: CASSQEPSGGAGDTQYF.

CDR3 bases: TGTGCCTGGAGAAACTTTGTGGAACAGATATCACCCCTCCACTTT. This translates into CAWRNFVEQISPLHF. This rearrangement joins TRBV30 to TRBJ1-6; D gene ambiguous. The germline V gene encodes CDR1 GTSNPN and CDR2 SVGIG (reference sequence). The V end lost 3 bases, the J end lost 10 bases, and 19 bases lay between the germline ends. This CDR3 region has 15 residues.